This record concerns one T cell receptor beta chain sequence. Its antigen is unknown. The method was immunoSEQ multiplex PCR; TCRdb's version includes in-frame clones alone and lacks a portion of them. The sample comprises over 60,000 clones, 88% of which are singletons, and more than 4% rests with the top ten. This sample is part of a study of T cell responses to AZD1222 COVID-19 vaccine. Whole-study results and caveats: Possibly, clonal diversity was underestimated; donors were largely white British and included more females.

The length of the CDR3 is 13 residues. The V end was cut by 7 bases, the J end by 4 bases, with 13 bases between. The source of this sequence is an adult who received the MenACWY meningococcal vaccine as a control. The chain links TRBV12-3 or TRBV12-4 to TRBJ1-1, with TRBD1 as a possible D gene (6 bases). The specimen was peripheral blood, collected 28 days after the second dose of the MenACWY control vaccine. In DNA, the CDR3 is TGTGCCAGCATTAACAGGGTGGGCACTGAAGCTTTCTTT. It encodes CASINRVGTEAFF.